This T cell receptor (beta chain) comes out of a study of T cells after yellow fever vaccination (dated by TCRdb to the late 2010s). As for the study more broadly: Libraries from fractions with low cell numbers were prepared with the SMART-Seq v4 Ultra Low Input RNA kit. Bulk TCR alpha and beta repertoires were sequenced longitudinally to track T-cell clones before and after primary and booster YFV17D yellow fever vaccination. Two healthy male donors, one aged 18 to 30 and one aged 30 to 40 years, made up the cohort. Blood samples were taken at several timepoints before and after primary and secondary immunization, and bulk PBMC replicates and cell subsets were isolated.

Details on this clonotype: The antigen it recognizes is unknown. One base away there is no much larger clone; base qualities are not given.

The instrument given in TCRdb is Illumina NovaSeq 6000. TCR cDNA was synthesized by 5'RACE template switching, which introduced a universal primer site and unique molecular identifiers. Priming for cDNA synthesis came from both the TCR alpha and TCR beta constant segments. Library amplification involved two PCR steps, and the second step added sample barcodes and sequencing adapters. Sequencing of libraries was done on Illumina HiSeq 2500 (2x100 bp) or NovaSeq (2x150 bp). On the study's bioinformatics: MIGEC handled demultiplexing of reads and collapsing into UMI consensus sequences, while MiXCR performed V(D)J alignment. Using edgeR on replicate PBMC samples, clonotypes were called vaccine-responding if FDR was below 0.01 and the log2 fold change was above 5 up to day 15. Each bulk clonotype was labeled CD4 or CD8 based on which sequenced repertoire, CD4 or CD8, contained the clonotype at higher abundance. TCRdb reprocessing: public reads trimmed at Q25 with fastp, clones called with MiXCR, in-frame beta chains kept. Records with the same CDR3 protein are collapsed into one entry carrying the most frequent genes and DNA. TCRdb's processing, not the authors' own work, is the source of the V and J calls. Here the sample has around 300,000 distinct CDR3 sequences; around 4.4% occur a single time. The top ten constitute roughly a fifth of the sample.

The investigation overall reported the following: Because abundant contaminating clonotypes from the bulk population could be contained in FACS-sorted repertoires, computational filtering was required. Most clones expanded after primary vaccination were re-detected after the booster (almost 97% of CD4 and about 88% of CD8), suggesting broad memory maintenance. The secondary T-cell response was found to be weaker but faster than the primary response, with a peak reached on day 5 rather than on day 15. A small fraction of clonotypes appeared in both the CD4 and CD8 compartments, likely as a result of convergent recombination. Only a couple of donors were included in the study, so the extent to which the findings can be generalized is limited.

The sample's treatment or condition, from its label and the paper: live attenuated yellow fever vaccine strain. At each blood-draw timepoint, two biological replicates of bulk PBMCs were obtained. A standard Ficoll-Paque protocol was used to isolate PBMCs from peripheral blood. TriZol was used to extract RNA from bulk PBMCs, CD4 and CD8 fractions, and dextramer-positive and dextramer-negative fractions. According to the germline V gene, CDR1 reads SGHVS and CDR2 reads FQNEAQ. Including cysteine and phenylalanine, the CDR3 has 14 amino acids. Just CDR3 DNA is preserved here, 42 bases in frame from base 1. Trimming takes 3 bases from V and 10 bases from J, and the germline ends sit 13 bases apart.

The rearranged segments are TRBV7-8 and TRBJ1-6, and perhaps TRBD1 as D gene, on 6 matching bases. This sample comprised PBMCs, obtained 15 days after the yellow fever booster vaccination. The sequence was collected from a man aged 18 to 35 who received the YFV17D yellow fever vaccine. The CDR3 region reads CASSLRRGNSPLHF. Read as DNA, the sequence is TGTGCCAGCAGCTTGCGCAGGGGCAACTCACCCCTCCACTTT.